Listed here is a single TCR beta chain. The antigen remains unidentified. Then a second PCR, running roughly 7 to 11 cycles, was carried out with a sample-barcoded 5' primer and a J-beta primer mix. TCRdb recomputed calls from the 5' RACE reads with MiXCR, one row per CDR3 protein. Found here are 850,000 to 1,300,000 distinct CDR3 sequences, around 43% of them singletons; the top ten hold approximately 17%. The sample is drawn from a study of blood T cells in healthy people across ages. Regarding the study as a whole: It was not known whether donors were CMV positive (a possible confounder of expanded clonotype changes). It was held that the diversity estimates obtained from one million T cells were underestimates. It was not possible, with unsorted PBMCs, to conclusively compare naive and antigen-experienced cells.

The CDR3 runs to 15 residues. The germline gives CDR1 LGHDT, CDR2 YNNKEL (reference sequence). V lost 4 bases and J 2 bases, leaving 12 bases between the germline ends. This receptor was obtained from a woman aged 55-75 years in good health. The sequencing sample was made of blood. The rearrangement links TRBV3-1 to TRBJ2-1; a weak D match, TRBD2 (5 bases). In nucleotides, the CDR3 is TGTGCCAGCAGCCTGGACTTATTAACCTACAATGAGCAGTTCTTC. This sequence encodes CASSLDLLTYNEQFF.